The source of this T cell receptor beta chain is a study of blood T cell repertoires in COVID-19. Study overall: Sites in the United States, Italy and Spain provided acute and convalescent COVID-19 samples.

Trimming took off 7 bases at V and 4 bases at J, with 14 bases between the two ends. Germline loops: CDR1 MNHNY, CDR2 SVGAGI (reference sequence). The CDR3 runs 14 residues. This clone was counted once. Methods used by the authors: Amplification of reference gene primers provided the estimated nucleated cell counts. The data were produced by immunoSEQ multiplex PCR, yet TCRdb's version contains in-frame clones alone and is incomplete. V, J and clone size were drawn from that table, and D and trimming were deduced from the DNA. The repertoire holds 150,000 to 200,000 clones, with around 82% as singletons. Ages ranged from about 18 to 89 years, with residence in under 25 US areas. The recovered donors of Cohort 3 showed two negative PCRs, clearance, or symptom resolution.

This rearrangement joins TRBV6-6 to TRBJ1-3, with D hard to call. The sequenced material came from PBMCs or T cells enriched from blood (not recorded which). The TCR sequence derives from a man in his forties who had recovered from COVID-19. CDR3 nucleotide sequence: TGTGCCAGCACCCCGGGTGGGTGGGGAAACACCATATATTTT. Encoded protein: CASTPGGWGNTIYF.